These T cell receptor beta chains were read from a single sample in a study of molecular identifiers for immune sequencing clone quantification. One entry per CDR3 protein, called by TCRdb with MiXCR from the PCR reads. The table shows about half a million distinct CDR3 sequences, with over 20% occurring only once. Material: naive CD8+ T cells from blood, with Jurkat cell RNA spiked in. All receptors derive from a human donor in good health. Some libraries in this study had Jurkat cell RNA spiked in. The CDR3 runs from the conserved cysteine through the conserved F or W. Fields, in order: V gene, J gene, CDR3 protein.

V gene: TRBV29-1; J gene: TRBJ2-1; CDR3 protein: CSVEGLAEYNEQFF
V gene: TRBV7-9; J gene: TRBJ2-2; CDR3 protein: CASSFLLYTTGELFF
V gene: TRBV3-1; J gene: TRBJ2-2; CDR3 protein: CASSRTAILTGELFF
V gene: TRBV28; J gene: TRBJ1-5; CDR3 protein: CASSLMSGGLNQPQHF
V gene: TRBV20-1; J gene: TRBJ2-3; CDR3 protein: CSAREGSGRAPDTQYF
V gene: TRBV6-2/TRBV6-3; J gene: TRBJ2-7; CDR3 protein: CASSLDRDLREQYF
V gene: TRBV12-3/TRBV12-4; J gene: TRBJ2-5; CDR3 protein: CASSLSPGQGQETQYF
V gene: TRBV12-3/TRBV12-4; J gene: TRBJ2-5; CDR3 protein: CASSLYRLGTAQETQYF
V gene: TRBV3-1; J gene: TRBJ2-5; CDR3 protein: CASSQDISGGKTQYF
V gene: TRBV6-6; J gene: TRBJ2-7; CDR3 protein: CASSFTPGPLYEQYF
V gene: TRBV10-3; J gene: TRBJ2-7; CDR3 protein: CAIRQGSISYEQYF
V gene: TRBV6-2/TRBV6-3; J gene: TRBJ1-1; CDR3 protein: CASTTVVAPTTEAFF
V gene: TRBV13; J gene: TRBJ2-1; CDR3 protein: CASSGPSGGVSYNEQFF
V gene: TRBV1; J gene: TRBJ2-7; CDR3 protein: CTSSQDSVLEQYF
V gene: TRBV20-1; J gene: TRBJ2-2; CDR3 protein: CSASDQGVTGELFF
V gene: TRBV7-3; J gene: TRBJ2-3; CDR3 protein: CASSLGSGITDTQYF
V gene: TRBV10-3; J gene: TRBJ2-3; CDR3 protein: CAISGAGGPQDTQYF
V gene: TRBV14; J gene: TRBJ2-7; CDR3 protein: CASSQGVGGEQYF
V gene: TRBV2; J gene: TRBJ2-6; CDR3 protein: CASRNLGRIPTGANVLTF
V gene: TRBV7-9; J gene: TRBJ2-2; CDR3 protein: CASSPGGPYTGELFF
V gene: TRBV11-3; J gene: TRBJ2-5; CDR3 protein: CASSPRRDETQYF
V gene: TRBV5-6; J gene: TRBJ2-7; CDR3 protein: CASSLVGLTLYEQYF
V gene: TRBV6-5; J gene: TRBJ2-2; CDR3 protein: CAGSWGLAGTGELFF
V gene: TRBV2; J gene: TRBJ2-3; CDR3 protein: CASSDGSQTQYF
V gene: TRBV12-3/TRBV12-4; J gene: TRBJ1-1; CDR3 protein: CASSLGDTGLWTEAFF
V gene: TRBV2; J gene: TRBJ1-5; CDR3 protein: CASSERSFYQPQHF
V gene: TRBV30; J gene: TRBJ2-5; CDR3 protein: CAWSSRGSETQYF
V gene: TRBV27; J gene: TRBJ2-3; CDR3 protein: CASSSSSSGRDTQYF
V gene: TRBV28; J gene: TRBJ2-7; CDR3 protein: CASSHKFETYEQYF
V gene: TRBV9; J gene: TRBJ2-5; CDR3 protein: CASSVAYSSQETQYF
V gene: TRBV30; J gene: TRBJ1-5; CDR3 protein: CAWSVGTAPSNQPQHF
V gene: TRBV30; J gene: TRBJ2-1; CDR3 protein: CAWSFNEQFF
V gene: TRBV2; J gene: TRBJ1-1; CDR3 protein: CASHRQGVTEAFF
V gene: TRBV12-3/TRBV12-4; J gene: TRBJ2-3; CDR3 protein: CASSLRGRVDTQYF
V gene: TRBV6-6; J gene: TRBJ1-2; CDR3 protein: CASLSQPGGVGYTF
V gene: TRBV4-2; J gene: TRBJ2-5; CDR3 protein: CASSPSATRETQYF
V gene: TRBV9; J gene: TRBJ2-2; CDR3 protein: CASSPEHTGELFF